This is a list of T cell receptor beta chains from one sample in a study of CD8 T cells in ankylosing spondylitis. TCRdb reanalysed the 5' RACE reads using MiXCR and keeps one entry per CDR3 protein. The sample has approximately 210,000 distinct CDR3 sequences, 9.5% to 15% seen once. The sequencing sample was made of blood, either unsorted or a sorted T cell fraction (not recorded which). The receptor set was obtained from a male donor with ankylosing spondylitis or in good health (not recorded which). Both conserved end residues are part of each CDR3. The order of the fields is clone size, J gene, V gene, D gene, CDR3 protein, CDR3 DNA. The D gene is left open where the match is weak. The size entry is marked missing in some rows and otherwise reads once, few, many or a size class.

abundance: NA; j_gene: TRBJ2-3; v_gene: TRBV6-5; d_gene: NA; CDR3aa: CASSSPGTLYTQYF; CDR3nt: TGTGCCAGCAGTTCCCCCGGGACCCTCTATACGCAGTATTTT
abundance: few; j_gene: TRBJ2-1; v_gene: TRBV5-1; d_gene: TRBD1; CDR3aa: CASSFTDRGYEQFF; CDR3nt: TGCGCCAGCAGCTTTACGGACAGGGGCTATGAGCAGTTCTTC
abundance: few; j_gene: TRBJ1-4; v_gene: TRBV7-9; d_gene: TRBD1; CDR3aa: CASRPQGVGEKLFF; CDR3nt: TGTGCCAGCAGACCGCAGGGGGTCGGCGAAAAACTGTTTTTT
abundance: NA; j_gene: TRBJ1-4; v_gene: TRBV7-9; d_gene: NA; CDR3aa: CASSQDSSNEKLFF; CDR3nt: TGTGCCAGCAGCCAGGACAGCTCTAATGAAAAACTGTTTTTT
abundance: NA; j_gene: TRBJ2-7; v_gene: TRBV5-4; d_gene: TRBD2; CDR3aa: CASSLSLAGYEQYF; CDR3nt: TGTGCCAGCAGCTTGTCCCTAGCGGGCTACGAGCAGTACTTC
abundance: many; j_gene: TRBJ2-1; v_gene: TRBV28; d_gene: NA; CDR3aa: CASSSRDTLNNEQFF; CDR3nt: TGTGCCAGCAGTTCCCGGGACACGCTTAACAATGAGCAGTTCTTC
abundance: NA; j_gene: TRBJ2-1; v_gene: TRBV27; d_gene: NA; CDR3aa: CASSPGTWNEQFF; CDR3nt: TGTGCCAGCAGTCCTGGGACGTGGAATGAGCAGTTCTTC
abundance: many; j_gene: TRBJ1-4; v_gene: TRBV7-8; d_gene: NA; CDR3aa: CASSLAWGAGEKLFF; CDR3nt: TGTGCCAGCAGCTTAGCATGGGGCGCCGGGGAAAAACTGTTTTTT
abundance: many; j_gene: TRBJ2-3; v_gene: TRBV30; d_gene: TRBD1; CDR3aa: CAWSLTGGLDTQYF; CDR3nt: TGTGCCTGGAGTCTTACAGGGGGCTTGGATACGCAGTATTTT
abundance: few; j_gene: TRBJ2-5; v_gene: TRBV20-1; d_gene: TRBD1; CDR3aa: CSAPDRVSAQETQYF; CDR3nt: TGCAGTGCACCGGACAGGGTATCGGCACAAGAGACCCAGTACTTC
abundance: NA; j_gene: TRBJ1-1; v_gene: TRBV11-2; d_gene: NA; CDR3aa: CASSLREYMNTEAFF; CDR3nt: TGTGCCAGCAGCTTACGCGAGTACATGAACACTGAAGCTTTCTTT
abundance: few; j_gene: TRBJ1-2; v_gene: TRBV12-3/TRBV12-4; d_gene: TRBD1; CDR3aa: CASSWEGAGYGYTF; CDR3nt: TGTGCCAGCAGTTGGGAGGGGGCAGGCTATGGCTACACCTTC
abundance: few; j_gene: TRBJ2-3; v_gene: TRBV4-1; d_gene: NA; CDR3aa: CASSQELATDTQYF; CDR3nt: TGCGCCAGCAGCCAAGAACTGGCCACAGATACGCAGTATTTT
abundance: many; j_gene: TRBJ1-1; v_gene: TRBV29-1; d_gene: NA; CDR3aa: CSVPQGLEAFF; CDR3nt: TGCAGCGTACCACAGGGCCTCGAAGCTTTCTTT
abundance: few; j_gene: TRBJ2-3; v_gene: TRBV7-2; d_gene: NA; CDR3aa: CASSSGPPTTDTQYF; CDR3nt: TGTGCCAGCAGCTCAGGACCTCCTACCACAGATACGCAGTATTTT
abundance: many; j_gene: TRBJ1-3; v_gene: TRBV12-3/TRBV12-4; d_gene: NA; CDR3aa: CASSSGSIYF; CDR3nt: TGTGCCAGCAGTTCAGGGTCCATATATTTT
abundance: NA; j_gene: TRBJ2-2; v_gene: TRBV11-2; d_gene: NA; CDR3aa: CASSFEFANTGELFF; CDR3nt: TGTGCCAGCAGCTTTGAGTTCGCGAACACCGGGGAGCTGTTTTTT
abundance: many; j_gene: TRBJ1-1; v_gene: TRBV20-1; d_gene: TRBD1; CDR3aa: CSAFIRGTGTEAFF; CDR3nt: TGCAGTGCTTTCATCAGGGGGACAGGAACTGAAGCTTTCTTT
abundance: few; j_gene: TRBJ2-7; v_gene: TRBV7-9; d_gene: TRBD1; CDR3aa: CASSHPGQGGLEQYF; CDR3nt: TGTGCCAGCAGCCACCCGGGACAGGGGGGACTGGAGCAGTACTTC
abundance: few; j_gene: TRBJ2-7; v_gene: TRBV29-1; d_gene: NA; CDR3aa: CSVIQGYYEQYF; CDR3nt: TGCAGCGTTATACAGGGTTACTACGAGCAGTACTTC
abundance: NA; j_gene: TRBJ2-1; v_gene: TRBV9; d_gene: TRBD1; CDR3aa: CASSDGTGDPYNEQFF; CDR3nt: TGTGCCAGCAGCGACGGGACAGGCGACCCCTACAATGAGCAGTTCTTC
abundance: NA; j_gene: TRBJ2-6; v_gene: TRBV7-8; d_gene: NA; CDR3aa: CASSLDLAGANVLTF; CDR3nt: TGTGCCAGCAGCTTAGATCTGGCTGGGGCCAACGTCCTGACTTTC
abundance: NA; j_gene: TRBJ2-3; v_gene: TRBV5-1; d_gene: TRBD2; CDR3aa: CASSPSGGAADTQYF; CDR3nt: TGCGCCAGCAGCCCCTCGGGGGGGGCAGCAGATACGCAGTATTTT
abundance: NA; j_gene: TRBJ2-4; v_gene: TRBV11-2; d_gene: NA; CDR3aa: CASSLPGENIQYF; CDR3nt: TGTGCCAGCAGCTTACCAGGGGAAAACATTCAGTACTTC